This T cell receptor (beta chain) was found in a study of Ad26.COV2.S vaccination and SARS-CoV-2 variants. Sequencing used immunoSEQ multiplex PCR; TCRdb keeps in-frame clones, though not all of them. The sample gives approximately 300,000 clones, around 84% of which show up once; 1.9% is in the top ten. Regarding treatment: 15 to 20 received Ad26.COV2.S at low or high dose, single or two shots; about 5 received placebo; per-sample allocation not given. Samples were taken on day 63 after the first vaccine or placebo injection. A Boston adult aged 18-55 years was the donor. Spike of the Wuhan-strain SARS-CoV-2 was expressed by an Ad26 vector, which formed the vaccine. With regard to this clone: The target antigen is unknown.

The V gene end was trimmed by 1 base and the J gene end by 8 bases; junction bases not matched to a gene: 8. The CDR3 totals 15 residues. Germline-derived CDR1 and CDR2 are SGHTA and FQGNSA. Points from the study as a whole: Post-vaccination breadth of spike-specific CD8+ and CD4+ T cell responses was reportedly substantial.

The TCR sequence derives from a person aged 18-65 years who received the Ad26.COV2.S COVID-19 vaccine or a placebo. The specimen was peripheral blood, collected in a trial of Ad26.COV2.S vaccine versus placebo. V gene TRBV7-2 combines with J gene TRBJ1-2; the match to TRBD1 covers 9 bases. The chain's CDR3 is CASSLEGTGKGGYTF. For the CDR3, the DNA is TGTGCCAGCAGCTTAGAAGGGACAGGGAAGGGAGGCTACACCTTC.